This T cell receptor beta chain stems from a study of shared clonotypes between healthy human individuals. Study context: CD4 naive cells filled three plates per donor, CD4 memory three, CD8 naive two and CD8 memory one.

CDR1 and CDR2 (germline): SEHNR, FQNEAQ (reference sequence). With 5 bases removed from V and 8 bases from J, the gap between germline ends came to 22 bases. The CDR3 runs to 16 residues. CD45RO-negative, CCR7-positively selected cells formed the naive CD8 fraction, excluding terminally differentiated effector memory CD45RA+ cells. Everyone who donated was a Caucasian adult who lived in Nashville, Tennessee. Here immunoSEQ multiplex PCR was the method, and the copy in TCRdb shows in-frame clones only, minus some. The sample yields about 700,000 clones, about 90% seen once. The chain is built from TRBV7-9 and TRBJ2-1; D is uncertain. Sequenced material: naive CD8+ T cells sorted from blood. The clonotype comes from a man in his thirties or forties in good health. This CDR3 reads CASSPLTTPLDDEQFF. The CDR3 coding sequence is TGTGCCAGCAGCCCACTTACTACTCCACTTGACGATGAGCAGTTCTTC.